Following are 16 T cell receptor beta chains from one sample sequenced in a study of T cell responses to AZD1222 COVID-19 vaccine. Sequencing used immunoSEQ multiplex PCR; TCRdb keeps in-frame clones, though not all of them. The sample contains about 180,000 clones, about 85% of which appear only once. The sequencing used peripheral blood, collected on day 0 of AZD1222 vaccination. Receptors originate from an adult in good health.

A single count supports this clone. This sequence joins TRBV28 and TRBJ2-7; 9 bases agree with TRBD2. V dropped 6 bases and J dropped 2; count of bases not matched to a gene: 17. Germline V gene lookup returns CDR1 MDHEN and CDR2 SYDVKM. This CDR3 is built from 18 residues. CDR3 sequence (DNA): TGTGCCAGCAGCCAAGGGCCTAGCGGGACTTTATACACCTACGAGCAGTACTTC. This gives the protein CASSQGPSGTLYTYEQYF.

Only a few counts were recorded for this clone. The V call is TRBV4-2, the J call TRBJ1-6; a weak D match, TRBD1 (6 bases). V lost 0 bases and J lost 6, with 9 bases in between. CDR3 length: 15 residues. From germline, CDR1 is LGHNA and CDR2 YNFKEQ. Here the CDR3 DNA reads TGTGCCAGCAGCCAAGATACAGGGACTAATTCACCCCTCCACTTT. Amino acids: CASSQDTGTNSPLHF.

The rearrangement joins TRBV5-5 to TRBJ2-7; 7 bases align to TRBD1. The CDR3 spans 16 residues. V trimming: 0 bases; J trimming: 6 bases; junction bases outside the gene matches: 12. Germline lookup yields CDR1 SGHKS and CDR2 YYEKEE (reference sequence). CDR3 in DNA: TGTGCCAGCAGCTTGGGCTACAGGGGAGCAAAAAGCGAGCAGTACTTC. Protein product: CASSLGYRGAKSEQYF. Using reference TRBV5-5 and TRBJ2-7 for the parts outside the CDR3, the full variable domain is DAGVTQSPTHLIKTRGQQVTLRCSPISGHKSVSWYQQVLGQGPQFIFQYYEKEERGRGNFPDRFSARQFPNYSSELNVNALLLGDSALYLCASSLGYRGAKSEQYFGPGTRLTVT.

The gene calls are TRBV19 and TRBJ1-1, with D possibly matching TRBD1 (5 bases). V was pared by 5 bases and J by 1 base, with 8 bases between. There are 13 residues in the CDR3. The germline V gene encodes CDR1 LNHDA and CDR2 SQIVND (reference sequence). This CDR3 is CASSLDTNTEAFF. DNA for the CDR3: TGTGCCAGTAGTCTGGACACGAACACTGAAGCTTTCTTT.

This rearrangement joins TRBV6-2 or TRBV6-3 to TRBJ2-5; TRBD2 matches 9 bases. Per germline, CDR1 MNHEY and CDR2 SVGEGT. The CDR3 has 16 residues. The J segment lost 5 bases and the V segment lost 6 bases, leaving 13 bases of the junction unmatched. The CDR3 nucleotides read TGTGCCAGCAGCCGAAGACTAGCGGCGGGTGGGGAGACCCAGTACTTC. Its translation: CASSRRLAAGGETQYF.

This CDR3 is CASSSPGTNYNSPLHF. In DNA, the CDR3 is TGTGCCAGCAGTTCCCCCGGGACAAATTATAATTCACCCCTCCACTTT. The rearrangement joins TRBV28 to TRBJ1-6; possibly TRBD1 for D (6 bases). With 4 bases removed from V and 4 bases from J, the gap between germline ends came to 14 bases. The CDR3 length is 16 residues. Germline V gene data show CDR1 as MDHEN and CDR2 as SYDVKM.

V gene TRBV5-1 combines with J gene TRBJ2-7; 13 bases are shared with TRBD2. Germline CDR1 is SGHRS and CDR2 is YFSETQ. The CDR3 has 16 amino acids. V lost 0 bases to trimming and J lost 5 bases; unmatched junction nucleotides: 5. The CDR3 DNA is TGCGCCAGCAGCTTGGGGACTAGCGGGAGAGTCGACGAGCAGTACTTC. The encoded protein is CASSLGTSGRVDEQYF.

This chain uses TRBV10-3 with TRBJ1-3; no definite D call. V lost 3 bases to trimming and J lost 8 bases, with 5 bases between them. Germline loops: CDR1 ENHRY, CDR2 SYGVKD. This CDR3 is 11 amino acids long. The CDR3 spells CAISDGDTIYF. For the CDR3, the DNA is TGTGCCATCAGTGATGGGGACACCATATATTTT.

The CDR3 bases are TGCGCCAGCAGCACCCTACTAGCGGGCACAGATACGCAGTATTTT. Its protein is CASSTLLAGTDTQYF. The chain is built from TRBV5-1 and TRBJ2-3, with 8 bases fitting TRBD2. V shed 4 bases, J shed 1 base, and the junction held 5 bases outside the gene matches. CDR3 length: 15 residues. The V gene's germline CDR1 is SGHRS and CDR2 YFSETQ.

The CDR3 here is CASSEGLARNEQFF. CDR3 coding DNA: TGTGCCAGCAGTGAAGGGCTAGCACGTAATGAGCAGTTCTTC. The rearrangement joins TRBV6-1 to TRBJ2-1, with D tentatively TRBD2 (5 bases). The V and J ends lost 1 base and 7 bases respectively, with 11 bases between them. Per germline, CDR1 MNHNS and CDR2 SASEGT. The length of the CDR3 is 14 residues.

This rearrangement joins TRBV3-1 (or the pseudogene TRBV3-2) to TRBJ1-2; D remains unclear. Germline V gene sequence: CDR1 LGHDT, CDR2 YNNKEL (reference sequence). V shed 0 bases and J shed 4 bases, with 15 bases lying between them. This CDR3 has 16 amino acids. The CDR3 region is CASSQDLSVRLYGYTF. DNA for the CDR3: TGTGCCAGCAGCCAAGATTTGTCGGTCCGGCTCTATGGCTACACCTTC.

J is TRBJ2-6 and V is TRBV18; 9 positions agree with TRBD1. Germline V gene data show CDR1 as KGHSH and CDR2 as LQKENI. The V and J ends lost 5 bases and 2 bases, in that order; junction bases with no gene match: 7. This CDR3 is built from 17 residues. In DNA, the CDR3 is TGTGCCAGCTCAAGGACAGGGGAATTGGCTGGGGCCAACGTCCTGACTTTC. Residues: CASSRTGELAGANVLTF.

The chain recombines TRBV5-1 with TRBJ2-5, with 11 bases matching TRBD2. Unmatched junction bases numbered 10, after V lost 4 bases and J lost 5 bases. CDR1 and CDR2 from the germline V gene are SGHRS and YFSETQ. This CDR3 has 16 residues. The chain's CDR3 is CASSGTSGLLGETQYF. The CDR3, as DNA: TGCGCCAGCAGCGGGACTAGCGGTTTACTAGGGGAGACCCAGTACTTC.

The chain uses TRBV19 and TRBJ1-1, with 10 bases lining up with TRBD1. The CDR3 totals 15 residues. The V segment lost 7 bases and the J segment 0 bases; nucleotides outside the gene matches: 5. CDR1 is LNHDA and CDR2 is SQIVND in the germline V gene (reference sequence). In DNA, the CDR3 is TGTGCCAGTACCGGGACAGGGGATATGAACACTGAAGCTTTCTTT. This codes for CASTGTGDMNTEAFF. The full variable domain, with the rest looked up from reference TRBV19 and TRBJ1-1, is DGGITQSPKYLFRKEGQNVTLSCEQNLNHDAMYWYRQDPGQGLRLIYYSQIVNDFQKGDIAEGYSVSREKKESFPLTVTSAQKNPTAFYLCASTGTGDMNTEAFFGQGTRLTVV.

This chain links TRBV6-5 with TRBJ1-2; the D is unclear. The V gene lost 2 bases and the J gene lost 8 bases, with 12 bases spanning the gap. Looked up from germline, CDR1 is MNHEY and CDR2 is SVGAGI. CDR3 length: 13 residues. The CDR3 is CASSYAESEGYTF. CDR3 DNA: TGTGCCAGCAGTTACGCGGAAAGCGAGGGCTACACCTTC.

The chain joins TRBV18 to TRBJ1-2; D call uncertain. V lost 6 bases, J lost 3 bases, and 8 bases lay in between. CDR1 is KGHSH, CDR2 LQKENI, per germline. The CDR3 totals 12 residues. CDR3: CASSGLDYGYTF. The CDR3 DNA sequence: TGTGCCAGCTCCGGCTTGGACTATGGCTACACCTTC. The whole variable domain, filled in from reference TRBV18 and TRBJ1-2, reads NAGVMQNPRHLVRRRGQEARLRCSPMKGHSHVYWYRQLPEEGLKFMVYLQKENIIDESGMPKERFSAEFPKEGPSILRIQQVVRGDSAAYFCASSGLDYGYTFGSGTRLTVV.